The 20 T cell receptor beta chains below were found in one sample sequenced in a study of blood T cell repertoires in COVID-19. Using immunoSEQ multiplex PCR, the repertoire was profiled, and TCRdb retains in-frame clones only, with some absent. Among about 150,000 clones listed, 80% to 90% were seen once. The sample taken for sequencing was peripheral blood. All receptors come from a man aged 65 to 85 with acute or convalescent COVID-19.

This chain connects TRBV6-5 to TRBJ1-1, with a tentative D call TRBD1 (5 bases). Deletions cut 7 bases from V and 5 bases from J, with 11 bases between. The CDR3 contains 12 residues. Germline CDR1 MNHEY, CDR2 SVGAGI. CDR3 bases: TGTGCCAGCACCCCAGGGAGGACTGAAGCTTTCTTT. This translates into CASTPGRTEAFF.

The rearrangement links TRBV24-1 to TRBJ2-5; 8 bases are a match to TRBD1. The CDR3 length is 16 residues. The junction had 7 bases not matched to a gene; V was cut back by 3 bases and J by 2 bases. CDR1 and CDR2 from the germline V gene are KGHDR and SFDVKD. CDR3 region: CATSDLGTGVQETQYF. For the CDR3, the DNA is TGTGCCACCAGTGATCTTGGGACAGGAGTTCAAGAGACCCAGTACTTC.

This clone was picked up one time. Here the CDR3 reads CASSLESTGGYGYTF. In nucleotides, the CDR3 is TGTGCCAGCAGCTTAGAAAGCACAGGGGGTTATGGCTACACCTTC. V is TRBV7-9 and J is TRBJ1-2; 8 nucleotides match TRBD1. The V gene end was trimmed by 1 base and the J gene end by 5 bases; junction bases not matched to a gene: 6. Germline CDR1 is SEHNR and CDR2 is FQNEAQ (reference sequence). This CDR3 region has 15 residues.

The gene calls are TRBV6-4 and TRBJ2-1, with 12 bases identical to TRBD1. This CDR3 comprises 16 residues. Trimming at V came to 1 base and at J to 11 bases, leaving 9 bases not matched to a gene. The V gene's germline CDR1 is MRHNA and CDR2 SNTAGT. The CDR3 region is CASSDLAGQGAQKQFF. CDR3 in DNA: TGTGCCAGCAGTGACTTAGCGGGACAGGGGGCTCAGAAGCAGTTCTTC.

The rearrangement uses TRBV7-2 and TRBJ1-2; TRBD1 agrees at 9 bases. The CDR3 spans 14 residues. Germline loops: CDR1 SGHTA, CDR2 FQGNSA. V trimming: 4 bases; J trimming: 7 bases; junction bases outside the gene matches: 7. CDR3 DNA: TGTGCCAGCAGCTCCACCGGGACAGGGCGTGGCTACACCTTC. Amino acid sequence: CASSSTGTGRGYTF.

The V and J genes are TRBV6-5 and TRBJ2-3; D might be TRBD2 (6 bases). Trimming left V 5 bases short and J 3 bases short, with 12 bases between. Germline lookup yields CDR1 MNHEY and CDR2 SVGAGI. This CDR3 has 14 amino acids. CDR3 sequence reads: CASSPGTRTDTQYF. The CDR3 DNA is TGTGCCAGCAGTCCAGGGACTCGAACAGATACGCAGTATTTT.

This chain joins TRBV6-6 and TRBJ2-7, with D possibly being TRBD2 (6 bases). With 5 bases removed from V and 1 base from J, the gap between germline ends came to 12 bases. CDR3 length: 14 amino acids. Germline V gives CDR1 MNHNY, CDR2 SVGAGI (reference sequence). As DNA, the CDR3 is TGTGCCAGCAGTGCGGGGCCCGTTTCCTACGAGCAGTACTTC. Translation gives CASSAGPVSYEQYF.

The chain combines TRBV12-3 or TRBV12-4 with TRBJ1-1; D gene uncertain. V lost 5 bases and J 0 bases, leaving 7 bases between the germline ends. This CDR3 spans 13 amino acids. This CDR3 reads CASSQEMNTEAFF. The CDR3 DNA follows: TGTGCCAGCAGTCAAGAGATGAACACTGAAGCTTTCTTT.

The chain combines TRBV12-5 with TRBJ2-7; 8 bases are shared with TRBD1. Germline V gene sequence: CDR1 LGHNT, CDR2 FRNRAP. This CDR3 contains 15 residues. V dropped 0 bases and J dropped 7; count of bases not matched to a gene: 8. Written as DNA, the CDR3 is TGTGCTAGTGGTTTGGTCGGCCGAACAGGGGGGGAGCAGTACTTC. Its protein is CASGLVGRTGGEQYF. The full variable domain, completed using reference TRBV12-5 and TRBJ2-7, is DARVTQTPRHKVTEMGQEVTMRCQPILGHNTVFWYRQTMMQGLELLAYFRNRAPLDDSGMPKDRFSAEMPDATLATLKIQPSEPRDSAVYFCASGLVGRTGGEQYFGPGTRLTVT.

The rearrangement uses TRBV11-2 and TRBJ2-7; the match to TRBD2 covers 15 bases. V dropped 1 base and J dropped 3; count of bases not matched to a gene: 4. Germline assignment: CDR1 SGHAT and CDR2 FQNNGV. This CDR3 is 17 amino acids long. Written as DNA, the CDR3 is TGTGCCAGCAGCTTAGGAGGGACTAGCGGGAGGCTCTACGAGCAGTACTTC. The encoded protein is CASSLGGTSGRLYEQYF.

V gene TRBV21-1 combines with J gene TRBJ2-1; TRBD2 is taken as the D call from the table, unchecked against the DNA. TRBV21-1 is a listed pseudogene. This CDR3 has 17 amino acids. The CDR3 DNA reads TGTGCCAGCAGCCCACAGGGTTTGGCGGGAGGTTACAATGAGCAGTTCTTC. It codes for CASSPQGLAGGYNEQFF.

The chain combines TRBV15 with TRBJ2-5, with D uncertain. V shed 1 base and J shed 0 bases, with 9 bases lying between them. Germline lookup yields CDR1 LNHNV and CDR2 YYDKDF (reference sequence). The CDR3 is made up of 15 amino acids. This chain's CDR3 is CATSRGGQNQETQYF. The CDR3 DNA reads as TGTGCCACCAGCAGAGGCGGTCAGAACCAAGAGACCCAGTACTTC.

This clone was observed a single time. This chain connects TRBV7-3 to TRBJ2-1; TRBD1 agrees at 9 bases. CDR3 length equals 16 residues. Germline loops: CDR1 SGHTA, CDR2 FQGTGA. Trimming removed 0 bases from V and 12 bases from J; junction bases left unmatched: 12. CDR3 sequence (DNA): TGTGCCAGCAGCTTAACCCCTGGACAGGGGTCTTGGGGGCAGTTCTTC. As protein: CASSLTPGQGSWGQFF.

This chain links TRBV19 with TRBJ2-7, with a weak D call TRBD1 (7 bases). CDR3 length: 14 amino acids. The V gene's germline CDR1 is LNHDA and CDR2 SQIVND (reference sequence). Trimming cost V 3 bases and J 2 bases, with 11 bases left between them. The CDR3 is CASSIGRGAYEQYF. The CDR3, as DNA: TGTGCCAGTAGTATCGGCAGGGGGGCCTACGAGCAGTACTTC.

The rearrangement links TRBV6-2 or TRBV6-3 to TRBJ1-2, with 9 bases that match TRBD1. V lost 4 bases and J lost 8; bases outside the gene matches: 5. Germline V gene sequence: CDR1 MNHEY, CDR2 SVGEGT. This CDR3 region has 13 residues. DNA of the CDR3: TGTGCCAGCAGTTCCACAGGGGGCGACGGCTACACCTTC. Translated: CASSSTGGDGYTF.

The CDR3 region is CASTPRRDLRTDTQYF. CDR3 nucleotides: TGTGCCAGCACCCCCCGCCGGGATTTAAGGACAGATACGCAGTATTTT. V is TRBV7-2 and J is TRBJ2-3, with a tentative D call TRBD2 (5 bases). Germline lookup yields CDR1 SGHTA and CDR2 FQGNSA. Trimming removed 7 bases at V and 3 bases at J, with 20 bases between. There are 16 residues in the CDR3.

The rearrangement uses TRBV10-3 and TRBJ2-7; D possibly corresponds to TRBD1 (7 bases). Between the trimmed V and J ends, which lost 6 bases and 6 bases, there was a span of 18 bases. The CDR3 is made up of 14 amino acids. Germline CDR1 ENHRY, CDR2 SYGVKD. This CDR3 reads CAISPNARGAEQYF. The DNA for the CDR3 is TGTGCCATCAGCCCCAACGCCAGGGGGGCCGAGCAGTACTTC.

V gene TRBV7-2 combines with J gene TRBJ2-1, with D tentatively TRBD2 (6 bases). V was trimmed by 3 bases and J by 0 bases, leaving 9 bases between them. The CDR3 runs to 15 residues. The germline gives CDR1 SGHTA, CDR2 FQGNSA. The CDR3, as DNA: TGTGCCAGCAGCTTTAGCGGTTACTCCTACAATGAGCAGTTCTTC. It yields the protein CASSFSGYSYNEQFF. Full variable domain (rest looked up from reference TRBV7-2 and TRBJ2-1): GAGVSQSPSNKVTEKGKDVELRCDPISGHTALYWYRQSLGQGLEFLIYFQGNSAPDKSGLPSDRFSAERTGGSVSTLTIQRTQQEDSAVYLCASSFSGYSYNEQFFGPGTRLTVL.

The V call is TRBV7-2, the J call TRBJ2-7; 11 nucleotides match TRBD2. The J segment lost 6 bases and the V segment lost 3 bases, leaving 10 bases of the junction unmatched. This CDR3 spans 16 amino acids. The germline V gene has CDR1 SGHTA and CDR2 FQGNSA. The CDR3 nucleotides are TGTGCCAGCAGCTTGTTCGGGCTAGCGGGAGGAATCGAGCAGTACTTC. It translates to CASSLFGLAGGIEQYF. The full variable domain, in which reference TRBV7-2 and TRBJ2-7 provide the parts outside the CDR3, is GAGVSQSPSNKVTEKGKDVELRCDPISGHTALYWYRQSLGQGLEFLIYFQGNSAPDKSGLPSDRFSAERTGGSVSTLTIQRTQQEDSAVYLCASSLFGLAGGIEQYFGPGTRLTVT.

The V gene is TRBV7-9, the J gene TRBJ1-1; a weak D match, TRBD1 (6 bases). Deletions cut 5 bases from V and 6 bases from J, with 10 bases between. Germline lookup yields CDR1 SEHNR and CDR2 FQNEAQ (reference sequence). The CDR3 loop spans 12 amino acids. In nucleotides, the CDR3 is TGTGCCAGCAGCATACAGGGTTCTGAAGCTTTCTTT. It yields the protein CASSIQGSEAFF.